The 10 T cell receptor beta chains reported below all come from one sample, sequenced in a study of identical twins. A single record per CDR3 protein comes from TCRdb applying MiXCR to the 5' RACE reads. This table has approximately 690,000 distinct CDR3 sequences, 5.5% to 6.5% appearing once. The specimen sequenced was naive T cells sorted from blood. The receptors here all came from a man younger than 30 in good health.

This clonotype was seen many times. The chain combines TRBV6-5 with TRBJ2-7; a weak D match, TRBD2 (6 bases). The CDR3 runs 13 residues. Germline CDR1 MNHEY, CDR2 SVGAGI. V dropped 1 base and J dropped 3 bases, with 7 bases sitting between them. CDR3 amino acids: CASSYWRGYEQYF. The DNA of the CDR3 is TGTGCCAGCAGTTACTGGAGGGGCTACGAGCAGTACTTC.

V usage is TRBV20-1 and J usage is TRBJ2-5; D perhaps matches TRBD1 (5 bases). The V end was cut by 5 bases, the J end by 1 base, with 14 bases between. The CDR3 spans 14 residues. Looked up from germline, CDR1 is DFQATT and CDR2 is SNEGSKA (reference sequence). The CDR3 is CSALGLPVQETQYF. The DNA of the CDR3 is TGCAGTGCTCTGGGGCTACCAGTCCAAGAGACCCAGTACTTC.

The chain employs TRBV3-1 and TRBJ2-5, with TRBD2 matching 11 bases. J was trimmed by 5 bases and V by 10 bases; bases with no gene match: 12. The CDR3 covers 15 residues. Germline V gives CDR1 LGHDT, CDR2 YNNKEL (reference sequence). CDR3: CATKLTSGSWETQYF. The CDR3 nucleotides are TGTGCCACCAAGTTAACTAGCGGGAGTTGGGAGACCCAGTACTTC.

This clonotype was recorded many times. The chain joins TRBV28 to TRBJ1-5, with D unresolved. This CDR3 comprises 12 residues. The V end was cut by 3 bases, the J end by 6 bases, with 6 bases between. Per germline, CDR1 MDHEN and CDR2 SYDVKM. For the CDR3, the DNA is TGTGCCAGCAGTTTTCTTCGTCAGCCCCAGCATTTT. It is translated as CASSFLRQPQHF.

This clonotype was counted at least ten times. This sequence joins TRBV6-2 or TRBV6-3 and TRBJ2-5; a weak D match, TRBD1 (6 bases). The V end lost 5 bases, the J end lost 8 bases, and 12 bases lay between the germline ends. The CDR3 is 12 amino acids. Germline values: CDR1 MNHEY, CDR2 SVGEGT. The CDR3 DNA follows: TGTGCCAGCAGTGCCGGGACACAAACCCAGTACTTC. Encoded protein: CASSAGTQTQYF.

This clonotype was found a few times. The rearrangement links TRBV19 to TRBJ2-3, with 11 bases that match TRBD2. V lost 10 bases and J lost 0; bases outside the gene matches: 9. This CDR3 comprises 16 residues. Germline CDR1 LNHDA, CDR2 SQIVND (reference sequence). CDR3: CATRPTSGRSTDTQYF. In DNA, the CDR3 is TGTGCCACCCGCCCTACTAGCGGGAGAAGCACAGATACGCAGTATTTT.

The rearrangement uses TRBV5-1 and TRBJ2-7; tentatively, D is TRBD2 (5 bases). Germline lookup yields CDR1 SGHRS and CDR2 YFSETQ. The CDR3 is 16 amino acids. Trimming pared 0 bases from V and 1 base from J, leaving 14 bases between. CDR3 bases: TGCGCCAGCAGCTTGGGAGGGCACGCGAGGTCCTACGAGCAGTACTTC. Protein product: CASSLGGHARSYEQYF.

The chain joins TRBV28 to TRBJ2-4; a possible D gene is TRBD1 (5 bases). The germline CDR1 and CDR2 sequences are MDHEN and SYDVKM. V was trimmed by 6 bases and J by 1 base, leaving 19 bases between them. The CDR3 has 17 residues. The CDR3, as DNA: TGTGCCAGCAGCCACCAGATAGGGGAAATCGCCAAAAACATTCAGTACTTC. Amino acids: CASSHQIGEIAKNIQYF.

This clonotype occurred many times. The chain combines TRBV12-3 or TRBV12-4 with TRBJ2-2; tentative D call: TRBD2 (6 bases). The CDR3 has 15 residues. V lost 7 bases, J lost 1 base, and 13 bases lay in between. CDR3 amino acids: CASNLGLQNTGELFF. The CDR3 DNA reads as TGTGCCAGCAACCTGGGACTCCAGAACACCGGGGAGCTGTTTTTT.

This clonotype was observed at least ten times. This rearrangement joins TRBV20-1 to TRBJ2-7; D is unresolved. Trimming stripped 1 base from V and 1 base from J, with 11 bases between. In germline, CDR1 is DFQATT, CDR2 SNEGSKA (reference sequence). The CDR3 spans 14 residues. In DNA form, the CDR3 reads TGCAGTGCTAGAGTCGTAGACCAGTCCTACGAGCAGTACTTC. Its translation is CSARVVDQSYEQYF.